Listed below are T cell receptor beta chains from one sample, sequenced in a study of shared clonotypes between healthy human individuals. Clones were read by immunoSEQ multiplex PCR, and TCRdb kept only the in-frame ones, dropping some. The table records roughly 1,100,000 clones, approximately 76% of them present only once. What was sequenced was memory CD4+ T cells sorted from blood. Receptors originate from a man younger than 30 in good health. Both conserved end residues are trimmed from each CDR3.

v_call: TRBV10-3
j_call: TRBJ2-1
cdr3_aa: AISAGSSYNEQF

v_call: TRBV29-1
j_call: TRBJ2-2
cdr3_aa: SVVRDTSITGELF

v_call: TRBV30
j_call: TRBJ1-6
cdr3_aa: AWRTPPGATYNSPLH

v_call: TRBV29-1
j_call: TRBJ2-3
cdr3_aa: SVRRSDTQY

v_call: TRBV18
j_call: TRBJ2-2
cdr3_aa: ASSPGQVNTGELF

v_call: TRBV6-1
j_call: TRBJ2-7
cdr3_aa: ASSVVTAAFYEQY

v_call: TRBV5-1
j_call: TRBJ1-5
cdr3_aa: ASSTTGKDQPQH

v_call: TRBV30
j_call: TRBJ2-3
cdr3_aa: AWSVILTSGSTDTQY

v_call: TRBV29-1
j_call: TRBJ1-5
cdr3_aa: GGPGNQPQH

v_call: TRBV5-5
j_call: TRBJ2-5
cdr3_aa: ASSLGLAGEETQY

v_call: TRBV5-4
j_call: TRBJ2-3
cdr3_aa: ASSARTSGRTADTQY

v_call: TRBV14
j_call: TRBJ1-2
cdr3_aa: ASSQERQDHYGYT

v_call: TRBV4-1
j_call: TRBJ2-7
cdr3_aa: ASSNTGTTSYEQY

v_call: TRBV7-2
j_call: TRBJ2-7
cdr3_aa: ASSLKGGISYEQY

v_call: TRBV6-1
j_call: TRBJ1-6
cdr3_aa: ASRVGQGNSPLH

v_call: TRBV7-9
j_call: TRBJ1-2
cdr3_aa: ASSSAPGGSGYT

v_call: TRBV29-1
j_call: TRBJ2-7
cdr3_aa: SVTIFSGYEQY

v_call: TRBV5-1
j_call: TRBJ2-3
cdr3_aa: ASSLTTGGGTDTQY

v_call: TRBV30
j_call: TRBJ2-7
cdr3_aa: AWSVNVGYEQY

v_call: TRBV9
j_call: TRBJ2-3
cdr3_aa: ASSADAGGERDTQY

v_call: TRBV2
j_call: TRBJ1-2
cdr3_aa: ASVGTNYGYT

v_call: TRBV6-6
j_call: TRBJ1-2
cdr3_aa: ASREQGAGGYT

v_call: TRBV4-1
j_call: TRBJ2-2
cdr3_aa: ASSQTSGRPNTGELF

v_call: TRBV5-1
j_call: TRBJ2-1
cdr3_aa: ASSHPDRGNEQF